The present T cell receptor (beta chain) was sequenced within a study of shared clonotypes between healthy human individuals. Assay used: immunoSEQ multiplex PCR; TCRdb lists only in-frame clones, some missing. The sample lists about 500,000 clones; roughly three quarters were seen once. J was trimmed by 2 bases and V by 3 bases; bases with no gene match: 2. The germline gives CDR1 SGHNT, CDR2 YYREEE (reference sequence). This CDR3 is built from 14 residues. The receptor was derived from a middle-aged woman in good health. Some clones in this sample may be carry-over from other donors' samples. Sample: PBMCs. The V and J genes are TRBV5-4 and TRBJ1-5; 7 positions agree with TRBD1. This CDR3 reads CASSSDRRNQPQHF. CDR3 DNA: TGTGCCAGCAGCTCGGACAGGCGCAATCAGCCCCAGCATTTT. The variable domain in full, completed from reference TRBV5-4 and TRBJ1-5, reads ETGVTQSPTHLIKTRGQQVTLRCSSQSGHNTVSWYQQALGQGPQFIFQYYREEENGRGNFPPRFSGLQFPNYSSELNVNALELDDSALYLCASSSDRRNQPQHFGDGTRLSIL.